This TCR beta chain was recorded in a study of read filtering for tumor transcriptome and immune sequencing. V lost 0 bases and J 3 bases, leaving 6 bases between the germline ends. Per germline, CDR1 MNHEY and CDR2 SVGEGT. The CDR3 covers 13 residues. In this sample, this clonotype turned up many times. This library used around 400 ng RNA and molecular barcoded adaptors spanning alpha/delta and beta/gamma chains. Each CDR3 protein gets one entry after TCRdb re-called the reads with MiXCR. The repertoire includes about 6,000 distinct CDR3 sequences, 20% to 25% of them detected once, and roughly half sits in the top ten.

This receptor was taken from a donor aged 40 or older with multiple myeloma. Sequenced input: a population of CD138-negative cells sorted from bone marrow. The V and J genes are TRBV6-2 or TRBV6-3 and TRBJ2-7, with D tentatively TRBD1 (6 bases). The CDR3, as DNA: TGTGCCAGCAGTTACTCGGACAGCTACGAGCAGTACTTC. This codes for CASSYSDSYEQYF.